Shown below are 13 T cell receptor beta chains from a single sample sequenced in a study of cytomegalovirus exposure and HLA in healthy donors. The PCR made use of 60 Vbeta and 13 Jbeta primers. Assay: immunoSEQ multiplex PCR; the TCRdb copy retains only in-frame clones and omits some. Here the sample spans about 65,000 clones, around 62% being singletons. Sequenced input: PBMCs. These receptors originate from a young man in good health and CMV-seronegative.

V and J are TRBV7-9 and TRBJ1-1; D is ambiguous. The CDR3 is 14 residues long. V was clipped by 7 bases and J by 7 bases, with 19 bases between them. Germline CDR1 is SEHNR and CDR2 is FQNEAQ (reference sequence). The CDR3 DNA is TGTGCCAGCACCCCTTGGCAGACACGTTTTGAAGCTTTCTTT. Translating gives CASTPWQTRFEAFF.

This chain uses TRBV10-3 with TRBJ2-7, with TRBD1 matching over 8 bases. The CDR3 sequence is 15 residues long. After removal of 4 bases from V and 3 bases from J, the junction contained 8 bases not matched to a gene. The germline CDR1 and CDR2 sequences are ENHRY and SYGVKD. The CDR3 sequence is CAISGGQDLLYEQYF. CDR3 DNA sequence: TGTGCCATCAGTGGGGGACAGGATTTGCTCTACGAGCAGTACTTC.

The chain couples TRBV7-6 to TRBJ2-3; TRBD1 matches at 10 bases. The germline gives CDR1 SGHVS, CDR2 FNYEAQ. The CDR3 loop spans 14 amino acids. Germline trimming cut 1 base from V and 7 bases from J; bases unmatched to any gene: 2. CDR3 DNA sequence: TGTGCCAGCAGCTTAGGACAGGGGGCTTATACGCAGTATTTT. Protein product: CASSLGQGAYTQYF.

V is TRBV27 and J is TRBJ2-7; D call uncertain. The germline gives CDR1 MNHEY, CDR2 SMNVEV (reference sequence). The ends were cut back, 10 bases at V and 4 bases at J, with 11 bases in the middle. CDR3 length: 11 residues. In DNA, the CDR3 is TGTGCCACTGCCACTTTATACGAGCAGTACTTC. Translating gives CATATLYEQYF.

This clone was seen only a few times. The chain has TRBV30 and TRBJ2-5; D is unclear. V was pared by 0 bases and J by 2 bases, with 7 bases between. The CDR3 covers 13 residues. Germline-derived CDR1 and CDR2 are GTSNPN and SVGIG (reference sequence). The CDR3 here is CAWSVRRQETQYF. In DNA form, the CDR3 reads TGTGCCTGGAGTGTACGGCGGCAAGAGACCCAGTACTTC.

A word on this clone: Other DNA variants within this sample encode the same CDR3. The chain links TRBV14 to TRBJ2-7; 9 nucleotides agree with TRBD1. The V gene end was trimmed by 0 bases and the J gene end by 3 bases; junction bases not matched to a gene: 3. Germline V CDR1 and CDR2: SGHDN, FVKESK. The CDR3 length is 15 residues. The CDR3 here is CASSQDTGGLYEQYF. The CDR3 bases are TGTGCCAGCAGCCAAGACACAGGGGGCCTCTACGAGCAGTACTTC.

V gene TRBV5-1 combines with J gene TRBJ2-1, with TRBD1 matching 8 bases. The germline gives CDR1 SGHRS, CDR2 YFSETQ. CDR3 length: 15 residues. The V gene end was trimmed by 4 bases and the J gene end by 4 bases; junction bases not matched to a gene: 7. The CDR3 sequence: CASSPWRDRYNEQFF. The CDR3 DNA follows: TGCGCCAGCAGCCCATGGAGGGACAGGTACAATGAGCAGTTCTTC.

The chain joins TRBV4-1 to TRBJ1-2; tentative D call: TRBD1 (5 bases). The CDR3 is 16 residues long. Germline loops: CDR1 MGHRA, CDR2 YSYEKL. V was pared by 0 bases and J by 4 bases, with 15 bases between. The CDR3 here is CASSQDRANSFYGYTF. The CDR3 DNA reads as TGCGCCAGCAGCCAAGACAGGGCGAACTCCTTCTATGGCTACACCTTC.

The gene calls are TRBV5-6 and TRBJ2-1; D perhaps matches TRBD2 (5 bases). The V end lost 4 bases, the J end lost 10 bases, and 12 bases lay between the germline ends. Germline V gene data show CDR1 as SGHDT and CDR2 as YYEEEE. There are 12 residues in the CDR3. The CDR3 loop reads CASSEDWREQFF. CDR3 bases: TGTGCCAGCAGCGAGGACTGGAGGGAGCAGTTCTTC.

This chain joins TRBV6-1 and TRBJ1-6; D unresolved. CDR3 size: 14 residues. V gave up 7 bases and J gave up 5 bases, with 12 bases separating them. CDR1 MNHNS and CDR2 SASEGT come from the germline V gene. CDR3 DNA sequence: TGTGCCAGCACTAGAGAGGGTCATAATTCACCCCTCCACTTT. Its translation is CASTREGHNSPLHF.

The V and J genes are TRBV7-9 and TRBJ1-5; TRBD1 is a possible D gene (6 bases). V was trimmed by 3 bases and J by 6 bases, leaving 15 bases between them. Germline V lookup: CDR1 SEHNR, CDR2 FQNEAQ (reference sequence). The CDR3 extends over 15 amino acids. CDR3 region: CASSFGAGASQPQHF. CDR3 DNA: TGTGCCAGCAGCTTCGGAGCGGGGGCAAGTCAGCCCCAGCATTTT.

The J gene is TRBJ2-7, the V gene TRBV19; a weak D match, TRBD2 (6 bases). Germline V gives CDR1 LNHDA, CDR2 SQIVND (reference sequence). CDR3 length: 14 amino acids. V was trimmed by 5 bases and J by 4 bases, leaving 15 bases between them. The CDR3 here is CASSRGEVGYEQYF. The CDR3 region has the DNA TGTGCCAGTAGTCGAGGGGAGGTAGGGTACGAGCAGTACTTC.

The V and J genes are TRBV15 and TRBJ2-7; TRBD1 matches at 9 bases. Germline assignment: CDR1 LNHNV and CDR2 YYDKDF (reference sequence). The V and J ends lost 3 bases and 5 bases, in that order; junction bases with no gene match: 8. CDR3 length equals 15 residues. The CDR3 nucleotides read TGTGCCACCAGCAGCCCGGGACAGGGTTCGCACGAGCAGTACTTC. The encoded protein is CATSSPGQGSHEQYF.